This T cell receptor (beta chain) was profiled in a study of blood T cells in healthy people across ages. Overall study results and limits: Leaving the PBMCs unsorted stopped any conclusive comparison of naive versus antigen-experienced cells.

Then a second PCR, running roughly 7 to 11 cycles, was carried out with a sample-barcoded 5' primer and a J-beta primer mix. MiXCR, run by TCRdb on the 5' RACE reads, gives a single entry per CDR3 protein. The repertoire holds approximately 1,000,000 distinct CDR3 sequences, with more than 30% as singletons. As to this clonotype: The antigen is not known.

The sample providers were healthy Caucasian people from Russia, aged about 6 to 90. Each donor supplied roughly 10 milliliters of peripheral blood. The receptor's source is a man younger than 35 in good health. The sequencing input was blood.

The CDR3 protein is CASSYSEGNIQYF. In DNA, the CDR3 is TGTGCCAGCAGTTACTCAGAGGGAAACATTCAGTACTTC. V usage is TRBV6-5 and J usage is TRBJ2-4, with D possibly matching TRBD2 (5 bases). Trimming removed 0 bases at V and 6 bases at J, with 6 bases between. This CDR3 region has 13 residues. The V gene's germline CDR1 is MNHEY and CDR2 SVGAGI.